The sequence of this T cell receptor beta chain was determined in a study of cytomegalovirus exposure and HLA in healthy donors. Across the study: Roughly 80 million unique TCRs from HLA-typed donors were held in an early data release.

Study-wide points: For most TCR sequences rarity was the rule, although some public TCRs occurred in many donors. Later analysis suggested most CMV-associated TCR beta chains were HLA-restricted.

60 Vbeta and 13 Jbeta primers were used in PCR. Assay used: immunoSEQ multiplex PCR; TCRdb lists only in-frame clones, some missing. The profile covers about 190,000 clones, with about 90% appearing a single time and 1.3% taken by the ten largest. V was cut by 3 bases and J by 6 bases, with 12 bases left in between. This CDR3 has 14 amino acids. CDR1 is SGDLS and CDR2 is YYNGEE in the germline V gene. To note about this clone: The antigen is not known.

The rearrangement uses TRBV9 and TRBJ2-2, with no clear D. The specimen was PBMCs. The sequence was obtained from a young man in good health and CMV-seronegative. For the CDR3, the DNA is TGTGCCAGCAGCGGAGATCAGGTCTCCGGGGAGCTGTTTTTT. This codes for CASSGDQVSGELFF.